These T cell receptor beta chains were read from a single sample in a study of T-cell reconstitution after alpha-beta-depleted transplantation in children. TCRdb reanalysed the PCR reads using MiXCR and keeps one entry per CDR3 protein. The sample records some 530,000 distinct CDR3 sequences, 9.5% to 15% being singletons. The sequenced sample was PBMCs from the stem cell graft donor, obtained from the stem cell graft. Receptors were obtained from a human donor who donated a stem cell graft to a child with combined immunodeficiency. Both conserved end residues are trimmed from each CDR3.

v_gene | CDR3aa
TRBV28 | ASSSGQRHQPQH
TRBV20-1 | SARDFPPAGGPDTQY
TRBV30 | AWSVKYGWDQPQH
TRBV12-3/TRBV12-4 | ASSLALGAQETQY
TRBV9 | ASSVRSSGGAGEQY
TRBV28 | ASTLLSENTEAF
TRBV5-1 | ASSLARRGPHTDTQY
TRBV12-3/TRBV12-4 | ASADPGTGVLGYT
TRBV15 | ATSRDNRAHNEQF
TRBV27 | ASTGGRDTGELF
TRBV7-8 | ASSLVDRGREETQY
TRBV9 | ASSSDPYEQY
TRBV20-1 | SATIHGDWPLH
TRBV2 | ASRDLGVGELF
TRBV4-3 | ASSRAWENNEQF
TRBV4-3 | ASSQDTQGAYEQY
TRBV12-3/TRBV12-4 | ASSLGIGAYEQY
TRBV7-2 | ASSLAGIQETQY
TRBV3-1 | ASSQGQAGRAF
TRBV7-2 | ASSLGGVGYLY
TRBV6-6 | ASSGTAFSTDTQY
TRBV7-3 | ASSKGLAGAGNEQF
TRBV6-1 | ASSRRLRGETQY
TRBV20-1 | SAHIAGGPYEQY
TRBV6-1 | ASSTSPGEQETQY
TRBV4-3 | ASSQGGLAGEGDTQY
TRBV20-1 | SARDPWAEGYT